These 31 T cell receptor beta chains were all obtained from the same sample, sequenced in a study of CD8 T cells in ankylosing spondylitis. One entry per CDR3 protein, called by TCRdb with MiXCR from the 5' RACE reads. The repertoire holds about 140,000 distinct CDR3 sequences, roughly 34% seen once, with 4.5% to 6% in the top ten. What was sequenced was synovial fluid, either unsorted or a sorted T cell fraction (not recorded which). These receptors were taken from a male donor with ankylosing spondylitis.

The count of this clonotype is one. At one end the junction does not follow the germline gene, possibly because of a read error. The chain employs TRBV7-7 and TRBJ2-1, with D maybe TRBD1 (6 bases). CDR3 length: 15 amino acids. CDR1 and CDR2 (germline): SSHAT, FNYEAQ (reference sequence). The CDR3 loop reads CASSSGHSSYNEQFF. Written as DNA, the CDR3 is TGTGCTAGCAGCTCGGGACATAGCTCCTACAATGAGCAGTTCTTC.

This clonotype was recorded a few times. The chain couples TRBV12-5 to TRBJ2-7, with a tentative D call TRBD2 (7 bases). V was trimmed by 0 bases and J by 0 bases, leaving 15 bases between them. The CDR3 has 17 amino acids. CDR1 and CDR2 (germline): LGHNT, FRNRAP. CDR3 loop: CASGLVLGGASSYEQYF. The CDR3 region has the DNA TGTGCTAGTGGTTTGGTACTGGGGGGGGCGAGCTCCTACGAGCAGTACTTC.

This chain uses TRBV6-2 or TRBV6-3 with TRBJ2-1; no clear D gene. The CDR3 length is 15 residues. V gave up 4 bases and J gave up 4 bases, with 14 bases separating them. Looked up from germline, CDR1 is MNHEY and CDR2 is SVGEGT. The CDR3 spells CASSLGSVGYNEQFF. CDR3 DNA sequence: TGTGCCAGCAGTTTGGGGTCTGTGGGGTACAATGAGCAGTTCTTC.

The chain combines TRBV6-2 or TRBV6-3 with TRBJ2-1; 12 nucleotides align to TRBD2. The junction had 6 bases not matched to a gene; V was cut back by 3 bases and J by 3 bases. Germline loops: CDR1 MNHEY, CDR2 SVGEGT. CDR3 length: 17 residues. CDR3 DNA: TGTGCCAGCAGTTATTCTAGCGGGAGGGATTACTACAATGAGCAGTTCTTC. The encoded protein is CASSYSSGRDYYNEQFF.

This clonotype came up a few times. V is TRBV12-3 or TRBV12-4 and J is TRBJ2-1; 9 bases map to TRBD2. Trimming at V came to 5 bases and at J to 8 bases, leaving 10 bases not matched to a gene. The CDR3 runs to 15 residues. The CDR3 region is CASSLARLAADEQFF. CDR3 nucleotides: TGTGCCAGCAGTCTCGCCCGACTAGCGGCCGATGAGCAGTTCTTC.

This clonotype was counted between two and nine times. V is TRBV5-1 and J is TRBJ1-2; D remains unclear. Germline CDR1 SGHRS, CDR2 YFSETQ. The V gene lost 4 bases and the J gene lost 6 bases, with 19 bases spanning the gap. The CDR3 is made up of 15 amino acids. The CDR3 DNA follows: TGCGCCAGCAGCGGCCCCGGTTCCTCAAGGGATGGCTACACCTTC. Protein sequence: CASSGPGSSRDGYTF.

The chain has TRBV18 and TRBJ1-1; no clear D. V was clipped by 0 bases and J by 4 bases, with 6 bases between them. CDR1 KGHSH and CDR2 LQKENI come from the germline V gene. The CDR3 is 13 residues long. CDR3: CASSPPSGTEAFF. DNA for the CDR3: TGTGCCAGCTCACCACCATCGGGCACTGAAGCTTTCTTT.

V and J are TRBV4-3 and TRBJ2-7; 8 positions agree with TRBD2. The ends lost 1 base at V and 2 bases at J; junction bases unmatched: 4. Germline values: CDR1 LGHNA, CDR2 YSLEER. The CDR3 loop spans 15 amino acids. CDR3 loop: CASSQGHSGAYEQYF. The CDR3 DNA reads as TGCGCCAGCAGCCAAGGTCATAGCGGGGCCTACGAGCAGTACTTC.

CDR3 sequence (DNA): TGTGCCAGCAGCTTCGGGTCGGGGGGGCTCAATGAGCAGTTCTTC. It yields the protein CASSFGSGGLNEQFF. V and J are TRBV7-9 and TRBJ2-1; 8 nucleotides match TRBD2. This CDR3 is 15 amino acids long. From germline, CDR1 is SEHNR and CDR2 FQNEAQ (reference sequence). J lost 6 bases, V lost 3 bases, and 7 bases had no gene match.

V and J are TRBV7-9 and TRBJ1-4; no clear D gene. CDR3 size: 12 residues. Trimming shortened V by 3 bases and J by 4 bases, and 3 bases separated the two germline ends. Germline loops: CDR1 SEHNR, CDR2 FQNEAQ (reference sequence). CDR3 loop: CASSLINEKLFF. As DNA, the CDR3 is TGTGCCAGCAGCTTGATTAATGAAAAACTGTTTTTT.

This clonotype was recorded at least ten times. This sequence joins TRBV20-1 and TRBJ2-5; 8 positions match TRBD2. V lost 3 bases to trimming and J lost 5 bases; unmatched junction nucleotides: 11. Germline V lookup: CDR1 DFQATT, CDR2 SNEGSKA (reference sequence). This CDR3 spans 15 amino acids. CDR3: CSASDPPGGRETQYF. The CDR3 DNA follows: TGCAGTGCTAGTGACCCCCCGGGAGGGCGGGAGACCCAGTACTTC.

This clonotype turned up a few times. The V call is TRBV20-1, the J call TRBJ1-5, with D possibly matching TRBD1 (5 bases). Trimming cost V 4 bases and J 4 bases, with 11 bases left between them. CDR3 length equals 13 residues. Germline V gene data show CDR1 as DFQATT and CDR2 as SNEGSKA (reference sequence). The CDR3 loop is CSAMGRMNQPQHF. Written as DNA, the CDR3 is TGCAGTGCTATGGGGCGAATGAATCAGCCCCAGCATTTT.

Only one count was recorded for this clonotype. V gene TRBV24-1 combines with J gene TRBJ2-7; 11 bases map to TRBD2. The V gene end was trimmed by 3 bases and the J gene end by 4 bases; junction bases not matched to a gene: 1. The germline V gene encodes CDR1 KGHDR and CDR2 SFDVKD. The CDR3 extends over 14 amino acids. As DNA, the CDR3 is TGTGCCACCAGTGATCGGACTAGCGGGTACGAGCAGTACTTC. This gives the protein CATSDRTSGYEQYF.

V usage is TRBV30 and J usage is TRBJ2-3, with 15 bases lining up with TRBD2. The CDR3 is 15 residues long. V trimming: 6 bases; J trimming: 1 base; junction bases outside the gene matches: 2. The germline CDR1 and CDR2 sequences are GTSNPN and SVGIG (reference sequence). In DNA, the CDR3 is TGTGCCTGCAGGACTAGCGGGAGGGGCACAGATACGCAGTATTTT. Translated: CACRTSGRGTDTQYF.

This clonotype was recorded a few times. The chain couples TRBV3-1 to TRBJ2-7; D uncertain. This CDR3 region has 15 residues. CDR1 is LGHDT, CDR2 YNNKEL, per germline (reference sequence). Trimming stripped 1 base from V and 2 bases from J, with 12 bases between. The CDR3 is CASSQADTSAYEQYF. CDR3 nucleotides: TGTGCCAGCAGCCAAGCGGATACGTCGGCCTACGAGCAGTACTTC.

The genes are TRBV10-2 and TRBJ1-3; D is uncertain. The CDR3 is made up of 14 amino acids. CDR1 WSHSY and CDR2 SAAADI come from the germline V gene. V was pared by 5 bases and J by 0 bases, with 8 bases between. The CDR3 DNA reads TGCGCCAGCAGTCCCGGGAGCTCTGGAAACACCATATATTTT. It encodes CASSPGSSGNTIYF.

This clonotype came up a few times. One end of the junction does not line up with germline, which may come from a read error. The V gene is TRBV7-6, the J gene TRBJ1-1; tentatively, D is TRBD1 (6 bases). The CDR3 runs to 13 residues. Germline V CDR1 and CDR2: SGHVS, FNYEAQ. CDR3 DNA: TGTGCCAGCAGCCATGGACAGAACACTGAAGCTTTTTTT. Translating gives CASSHGQNTEAFF.

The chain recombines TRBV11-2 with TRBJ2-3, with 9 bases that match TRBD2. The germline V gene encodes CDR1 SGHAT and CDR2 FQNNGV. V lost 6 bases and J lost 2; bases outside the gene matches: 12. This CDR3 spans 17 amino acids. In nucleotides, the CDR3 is TGTGCCAGCAGTCTCCGGACGAGCGGGGGGTACACAGATACGCAGTATTTT. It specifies CASSLRTSGGYTDTQYF.

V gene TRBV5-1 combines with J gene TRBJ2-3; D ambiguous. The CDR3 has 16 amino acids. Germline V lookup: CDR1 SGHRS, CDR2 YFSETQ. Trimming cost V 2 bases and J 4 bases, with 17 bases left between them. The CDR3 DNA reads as TGCGCCAGCAGCTTAGCCCTACAAGGGAAGGCAGATACGCAGTATTTT. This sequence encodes CASSLALQGKADTQYF.

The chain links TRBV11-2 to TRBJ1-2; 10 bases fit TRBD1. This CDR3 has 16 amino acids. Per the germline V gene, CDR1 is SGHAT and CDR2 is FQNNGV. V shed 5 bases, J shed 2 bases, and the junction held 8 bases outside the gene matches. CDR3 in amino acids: CASSTPGTGANYGYTF. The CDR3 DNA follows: TGTGCCAGCAGCACCCCCGGGACAGGGGCCAACTATGGCTACACCTTC.

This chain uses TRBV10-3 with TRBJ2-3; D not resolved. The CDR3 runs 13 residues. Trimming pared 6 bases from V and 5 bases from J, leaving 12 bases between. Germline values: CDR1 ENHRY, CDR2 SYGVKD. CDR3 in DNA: TGTGCCATCAGCCTCGGGCCTGAAGATACGCAGTATTTT. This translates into CAISLGPEDTQYF.

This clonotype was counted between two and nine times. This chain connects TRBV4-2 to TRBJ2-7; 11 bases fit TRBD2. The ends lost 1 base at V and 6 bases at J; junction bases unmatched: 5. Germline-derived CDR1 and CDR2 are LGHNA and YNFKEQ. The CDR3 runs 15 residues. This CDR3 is CASSQVTSGIGEQYF. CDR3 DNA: TGTGCCAGCAGCCAAGTGACTAGCGGGATTGGCGAGCAGTACTTC.

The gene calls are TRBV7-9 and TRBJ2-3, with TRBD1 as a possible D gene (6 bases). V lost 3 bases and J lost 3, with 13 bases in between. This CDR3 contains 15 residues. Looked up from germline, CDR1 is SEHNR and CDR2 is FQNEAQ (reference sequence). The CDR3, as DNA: TGTGCCAGCAGCTTCGGATTACAGGGAACAGATACGCAGTATTTT. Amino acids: CASSFGLQGTDTQYF.

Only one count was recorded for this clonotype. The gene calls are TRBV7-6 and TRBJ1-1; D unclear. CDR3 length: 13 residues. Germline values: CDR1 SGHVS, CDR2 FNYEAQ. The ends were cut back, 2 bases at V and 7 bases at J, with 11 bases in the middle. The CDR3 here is CASSLRAGDEAFF. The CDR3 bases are TGTGCCAGCAGCTTAAGGGCCGGAGATGAAGCTTTCTTT.

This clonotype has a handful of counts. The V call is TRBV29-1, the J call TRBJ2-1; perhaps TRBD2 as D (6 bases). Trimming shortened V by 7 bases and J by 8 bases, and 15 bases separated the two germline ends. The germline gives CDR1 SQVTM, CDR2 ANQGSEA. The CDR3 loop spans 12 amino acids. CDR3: CSGRTTGDEQFF. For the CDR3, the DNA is TGCAGCGGGAGAACAACGGGGGATGAGCAGTTCTTC.

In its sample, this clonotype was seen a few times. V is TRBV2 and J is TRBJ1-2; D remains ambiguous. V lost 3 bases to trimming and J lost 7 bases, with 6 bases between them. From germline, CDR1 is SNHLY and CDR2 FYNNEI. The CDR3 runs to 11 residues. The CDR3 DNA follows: TGTGCCAGCAGTGATTTGGGTGGCTACACCTTC. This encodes CASSDLGGYTF.

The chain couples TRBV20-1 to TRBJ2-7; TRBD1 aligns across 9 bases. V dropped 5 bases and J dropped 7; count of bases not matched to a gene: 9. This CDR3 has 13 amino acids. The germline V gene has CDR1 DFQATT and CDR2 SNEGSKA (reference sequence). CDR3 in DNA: TGCAGTGCTCGGGGACAGGGCCGGGGAGAGCAGTACTTC. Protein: CSARGQGRGEQYF.

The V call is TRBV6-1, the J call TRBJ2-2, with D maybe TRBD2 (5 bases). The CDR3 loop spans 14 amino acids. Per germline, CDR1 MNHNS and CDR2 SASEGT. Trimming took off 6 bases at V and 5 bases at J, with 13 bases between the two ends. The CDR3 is CASRDLLGTGELFF. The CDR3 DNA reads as TGTGCCAGCAGGGACTTATTGGGGACCGGGGAGCTGTTTTTT.

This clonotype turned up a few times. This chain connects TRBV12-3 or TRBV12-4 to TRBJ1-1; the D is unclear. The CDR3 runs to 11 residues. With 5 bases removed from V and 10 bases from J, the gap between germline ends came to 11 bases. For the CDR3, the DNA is TGTGCCAGCAGTCCCTACCGTGTAGCTTTCTTT. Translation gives CASSPYRVAFF.

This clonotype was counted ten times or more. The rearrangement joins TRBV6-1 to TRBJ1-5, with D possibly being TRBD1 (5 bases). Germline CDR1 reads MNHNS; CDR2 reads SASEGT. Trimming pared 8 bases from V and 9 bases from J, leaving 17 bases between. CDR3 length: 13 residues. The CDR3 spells CASSVRAEGPQHF. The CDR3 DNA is TGTGCCAGCTCCGTCAGGGCGGAAGGGCCCCAGCATTTT.

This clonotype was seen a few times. The CDR3 region has the DNA TGTGCCAGCAGAGCAGGGGGATTGAGCAATCAGCCCCAGCATTTT. It codes for CASRAGGLSNQPQHF. The chain carries TRBV2 and TRBJ1-5; 7 bases are a match to TRBD1. This CDR3 is 15 amino acids long. The J segment lost 1 base and the V segment lost 6 bases, leaving 6 bases of the junction unmatched. From germline, CDR1 is SNHLY and CDR2 FYNNEI.